Following are 9 T cell receptor beta chains from one sample sequenced in a study of shared clonotypes between healthy human individuals. Positively selected for CCR7, the CD45RO-negative cells used as naive CD8 cells excluded terminally differentiated effector memory CD45RA+ cells. TCRdb keeps only in-frame clones here, not all; method: immunoSEQ multiplex PCR. Among hundreds of thousands of clones, 80% to 95% were seen once, and the ten largest hold under 30%. Source material: naive CD8+ T cells sorted from blood. These receptors originate from a man under 40 in good health.

Of note for this clone: Other DNA sequences of this sample code for an identical CDR3. The chain has TRBV6-5 and TRBJ2-3; 12 nucleotides line up with TRBD2. From germline, CDR1 is MNHEY and CDR2 SVGAGI. This CDR3 has 15 amino acids. The V segment lost 5 bases and the J segment 1 base; nucleotides outside the gene matches: 1. CDR3 loop: CASSRLAGGTDTQYF. Written as DNA, the CDR3 is TGTGCCAGCAGTAGACTAGCGGGAGGCACAGATACGCAGTATTTT.

The V and J genes are TRBV27 and TRBJ2-3; D possibly corresponds to TRBD2 (5 bases). V was trimmed by 8 bases and J by 6 bases, leaving 9 bases between them. The V gene's germline CDR1 is MNHEY and CDR2 SMNVEV (reference sequence). There are 11 residues in the CDR3. CDR3 region: CASLSGDTQYF. CDR3 DNA: TGTGCCAGCTTATCGGGGGATACGCAGTATTTT.

This chain links TRBV6-5 with TRBJ2-7; D not certain. The V and J ends lost 0 bases and 0 bases respectively, with 12 bases between them. The CDR3 length is 16 residues. Germline CDR1 is MNHEY and CDR2 is SVGAGI. In DNA, the CDR3 is TGTGCCAGCAGTTACTCGGCAGATACTCTCTCCTACGAGCAGTACTTC. Its translation is CASSYSADTLSYEQYF.

The genes are TRBV9 and TRBJ1-5; 7 bases line up with TRBD1. This CDR3 spans 14 amino acids. Unmatched junction bases numbered 4, after V lost 1 base and J lost 6 bases. Germline V gives CDR1 SGDLS, CDR2 YYNGEE. CDR3 DNA sequence: TGTGCCAGCAGCGTAACAGGGGTGGGTCAGCCCCAGCATTTT. Amino acids: CASSVTGVGQPQHF.

This chain joins TRBV27 and TRBJ2-3; D is ambiguous. The germline CDR1 and CDR2 sequences are MNHEY and SMNVEV (reference sequence). The CDR3 is made up of 14 amino acids. V gave up 6 bases and J gave up 3 bases, with 13 bases separating them. CDR3 DNA sequence: TGTGCCAGCAGGTTGACTGGCGATACAGATACGCAGTATTTT. This encodes CASRLTGDTDTQYF.

The chain recombines TRBV7-7 with TRBJ2-1; D gene unclear. V was trimmed by 5 bases and J by 6 bases, leaving 14 bases between them. The CDR3 is made up of 14 amino acids. The germline gives CDR1 SSHAT, CDR2 FNYEAQ (reference sequence). The CDR3 nucleotides are TGTGCCAGCAGCCGCTCGGGTGGTCGCAATGAGCAGTTCTTC. Translation: CASSRSGGRNEQFF.

The J gene is TRBJ2-2, the V gene TRBV18; a possible D gene is TRBD2 (6 bases). CDR1 is KGHSH and CDR2 is LQKENI in the germline V gene. Trimming removed 2 bases at V and 7 bases at J, with 20 bases between. CDR3 length: 17 amino acids. CDR3 sequence: CASSPYYSGGSSGELFF. DNA of the CDR3: TGTGCCAGCTCACCATATTATAGCGGAGGGAGCAGCGGGGAGCTGTTTTTT. Drawing the rest from reference TRBV18 and TRBJ2-2, the complete variable domain is NAGVMQNPRHLVRRRGQEARLRCSPMKGHSHVYWYRQLPEEGLKFMVYLQKENIIDESGMPKERFSAEFPKEGPSILRIQQVVRGDSAAYFCASSPYYSGGSSGELFFGEGSRLTVL.

This clone was recorded once. The chain employs TRBV5-4 and TRBJ2-7; 11 bases match TRBD1. Losses at the gene ends were 3 bases for V and 4 bases for J; bases not matched to a gene: 3. The CDR3 is 14 residues long. The V gene's germline CDR1 is SGHNT and CDR2 YYREEE (reference sequence). The CDR3 is CASSSGTGGYEQYF. The CDR3 region has the DNA TGTGCCAGCAGCTCCGGGACAGGGGGTTACGAGCAGTACTTC.

This clone was counted once. The gene calls are TRBV9 and TRBJ1-2, with D uncertain. The germline V gene encodes CDR1 SGDLS and CDR2 YYNGEE. The length of the CDR3 is 12 residues. Trimming shortened V by 7 bases and J by 8 bases, and 15 bases separated the two germline ends. The CDR3, as DNA: TGTGCCAGCTATCGAAGAGTGAACGGCTACACCTTC. Its translation is CASYRRVNGYTF.